The 30 T cell receptor beta chains reported below all come from one sample, sequenced in a study of Ad26.COV2.S vaccination and SARS-CoV-2 variants. Repertoires were generated with immunoSEQ multiplex PCR, while TCRdb's copy carries only in-frame clones and drops some. Of 200,000 to 250,000 clones in the sample, roughly 88% are singletons; the top ten hold about 10%. The treatment was: around 19 received Ad26.COV2.S at low or high dose, single or two shots; 5 received placebo; per-sample allocation not given. The samples were gathered on day 63 after the first injection of vaccine or placebo. Source: peripheral blood, taken in a trial of Ad26.COV2.S vaccine versus placebo. The source is a person aged 18 to 59 who received the Ad26.COV2.S COVID-19 vaccine or a placebo.

This clone is a singleton in its sample. The identical CDR3 is also encoded by other nucleotide sequences in the sample. The chain joins TRBV5-6 to TRBJ2-7, with 8 bases aligning to TRBD1. CDR3 length: 14 amino acids. Trimming at V came to 4 bases and at J to 0 bases, leaving 3 bases not matched to a gene. Germline lookup yields CDR1 SGHDT and CDR2 YYEEEE. In DNA, the CDR3 is TGTGCCAGCAGCCGGACAGGGAGCTCCTACGAGCAGTACTTC. It is translated as CASSRTGSSYEQYF.

This CDR3 reads CASSQDSRAGNTIYF. The CDR3 DNA reads as TGTGCCAGCAGCCAAGATTCCCGCGCGGGAAACACCATATATTTT. The chain couples TRBV3-1 (or the pseudogene TRBV3-2) to TRBJ1-3, with unresolved D. Germline CDR1 and CDR2: LGHDT and YNNKEL (reference sequence). Between the trimmed V and J ends, which lost 0 bases and 4 bases, there was a span of 10 bases. The CDR3 is made up of 15 amino acids.

The rearrangement links TRBV3-1 (or the pseudogene TRBV3-2) to TRBJ1-2; perhaps TRBD1 as D (6 bases). The CDR3 has 15 amino acids. Trimming shortened V by 3 bases and J by 5 bases, and 16 bases separated the two germline ends. Germline CDR1 reads LGHDT; CDR2 reads YNNKEL (reference sequence). The CDR3 DNA is TGTGCCAGCAGCCAGGGGGACACCCCGGAATATGGCTACACCTTC. Protein sequence: CASSQGDTPEYGYTF.

The chain recombines TRBV28 with TRBJ1-5; 7 nucleotides agree with TRBD1. With V trimmed by 5 bases and J by 2 bases, 9 bases remained unmatched. There are 16 residues in the CDR3. CDR1 MDHEN and CDR2 SYDVKM come from the germline V gene. As DNA, the CDR3 is TGTGCCAGCAGTCCAAGACAGGGTTCGGGCAATCAGCCCCAGCATTTT. Amino acid sequence: CASSPRQGSGNQPQHF.

V gene TRBV6-1 combines with J gene TRBJ1-5; 7 positions match TRBD1. The CDR3 has 15 residues. The J segment lost 2 bases and the V segment lost 0 bases, leaving 1 base of the junction unmatched. Germline V lookup: CDR1 MNHNS, CDR2 SASEGT. This CDR3 is CASSEAGGGNQPQHF. Written as DNA, the CDR3 is TGTGCCAGCAGTGAAGCAGGGGGCGGCAATCAGCCCCAGCATTTT.

The chain combines TRBV20-1 with TRBJ2-7; D gene ambiguous. Trimming cost V 3 bases and J 5 bases, with 14 bases left between them. The CDR3 is made up of 13 amino acids. Germline CDR1 DFQATT, CDR2 SNEGSKA (reference sequence). This chain's CDR3 is CSASRQARHEQYF. In nucleotides, the CDR3 is TGCAGTGCTAGTCGGCAGGCAAGACACGAGCAGTACTTC.

This rearrangement joins TRBV7-9 to TRBJ2-1, with 10 bases lining up with TRBD2. From germline, CDR1 is SEHNR and CDR2 FQNEAQ (reference sequence). After removal of 0 bases from V and 7 bases from J, the junction contained 3 bases not matched to a gene. The CDR3 is 15 residues long. Here the CDR3 DNA reads TGTGCCAGCAGCTTAGCACCTAGCGGGGGAAATGAGCAGTTCTTC. Its protein product is CASSLAPSGGNEQFF.

J is TRBJ2-3 and V is TRBV30, with TRBD2 as a possible D gene (5 bases). CDR1 is GTSNPN, CDR2 SVGIG, per germline (reference sequence). V lost 0 bases and J 14 bases, leaving 15 bases between the germline ends. The CDR3 runs to 12 residues. CDR3 loop: CAWSVPGSSRYF. The CDR3 coding sequence is TGTGCCTGGAGTGTCCCGGGATCAAGTCGGTATTTT.

V gene TRBV27 combines with J gene TRBJ2-1, with 8 positions matching TRBD2. Germline CDR1 reads MNHEY; CDR2 reads SMNVEV (reference sequence). This CDR3 contains 17 residues. V was pared by 3 bases and J by 4 bases, with 11 bases of the junction left unmatched. This CDR3 reads CASSLGVVGGGYNEQFF. CDR3 sequence (DNA): TGTGCCAGCAGTTTGGGGGTTGTGGGCGGGGGGTACAATGAGCAGTTCTTC.

The chain has TRBV24-1 and TRBJ2-1, with 7 bases identical to TRBD1. The CDR3 spans 14 residues. CDR1 and CDR2 from the germline V gene are KGHDR and SFDVKD. V was clipped by 6 bases and J by 2 bases; unmatched bases: 3. Here the CDR3 reads CATSLGTAYNEQFF. CDR3 nucleotides: TGTGCCACCAGTTTAGGGACAGCCTACAATGAGCAGTTCTTC.

The CDR3 reads CASTGSVSSYNEQFF. The DNA for the CDR3 is TGTGCCAGCACCGGAAGCGTAAGCTCCTACAATGAGCAGTTCTTC. This chain uses TRBV6-5 with TRBJ2-1; D remains unclear. V lost 7 bases to trimming and J lost 0 bases, with 13 bases between them. Germline V gene data show CDR1 as MNHEY and CDR2 as SVGAGI. This CDR3 comprises 15 residues.

V usage is TRBV11-3 and J usage is TRBJ2-3; no definite D call. The ends were cut back, 4 bases at V and 2 bases at J, with 7 bases in the middle. The CDR3 covers 13 residues. The germline V gene has CDR1 SGHNT and CDR2 YENEEA. The CDR3 nucleotides are TGTGCCAGCAGCTCGGCTAACACAGATACGCAGTATTTT. Its translation is CASSSANTDTQYF.

The chain recombines TRBV9 with TRBJ2-1; D assignment may be TRBD1 or TRBD2 (5 bases each). The CDR3 has 17 amino acids. V lost 3 bases to trimming and J lost 1 base, with 17 bases between them. CDR1 and CDR2 from the germline V gene are SGDLS and YYNGEE. This CDR3 is CASSEKSWGFSYNEQFF. In DNA, the CDR3 is TGTGCCAGCAGCGAGAAGAGCTGGGGGTTTTCCTACAATGAGCAGTTCTTC.

The V call is TRBV5-1, the J call TRBJ2-2; D gene ambiguous. The CDR3 runs to 15 residues. V was cut by 4 bases and J by 0 bases, with 10 bases left in between. The germline gives CDR1 SGHRS, CDR2 YFSETQ. As DNA, the CDR3 is TGCGCCAGCAGCCGGACCGTTACGAACACCGGGGAGCTGTTTTTT. It translates to CASSRTVTNTGELFF. The full variable domain, its missing parts supplied by reference TRBV5-1 and TRBJ2-2, is KAGVTQTPRYLIKTRGQQVTLSCSPISGHRSVSWYQQTPGQGLQFLFEYFSETQRNKGNFPGRFSGRQFSNSRSEMNVSTLELGDSALYLCASSRTVTNTGELFFGEGSRLTVL.

The chain uses TRBV28 and TRBJ1-6; no reliable D call. V was trimmed by 1 base and J by 8 bases, leaving 15 bases between them. There are 16 residues in the CDR3. Germline V gives CDR1 MDHEN, CDR2 SYDVKM. The DNA for the CDR3 is TGTGCCAGCAGTTTATATGGGGTGGCCCTAGATTCACCCCTCCACTTT. This sequence encodes CASSLYGVALDSPLHF.

This clone has a single count. The gene calls are TRBV6-5 and TRBJ1-2; D might be TRBD1 (5 bases). V was shortened by 4 bases and J by 4 bases, with 16 bases between the two germline ends. CDR3 length: 15 amino acids. Germline loops: CDR1 MNHEY, CDR2 SVGAGI. CDR3: CASSSPRGEFYGYTF. The CDR3 bases are TGTGCCAGCAGTTCACCCCGGGGGGAATTCTATGGCTACACCTTC.

V gene TRBV4-2 combines with J gene TRBJ2-5; 8 bases are shared with TRBD2. The germline V gene encodes CDR1 LGHNA and CDR2 YNFKEQ. The CDR3 runs 16 residues. Trimming removed 1 base from V and 5 bases from J; junction bases left unmatched: 9. This chain's CDR3 is CASSQAHGGAVETQYF. CDR3 DNA: TGTGCCAGCAGCCAAGCCCACGGGGGGGCCGTGGAGACCCAGTACTTC.

This clone was counted once. The rearrangement links TRBV4-2 to TRBJ2-7; 8 positions match TRBD1. The V segment lost 4 bases and the J segment 3 bases; nucleotides outside the gene matches: 5. The CDR3 contains 14 residues. Germline values: CDR1 LGHNA, CDR2 YNFKEQ. CDR3 sequence reads: CASSRWTGSYEQYF. DNA of the CDR3: TGTGCCAGCAGCCGATGGACAGGGAGCTACGAGCAGTACTTC.

The CDR3 spells CASEAGFRVNEQYF. For the CDR3, the DNA is TGTGCCAGCGAGGCGGGATTTCGGGTCAACGAGCAGTACTTC. The rearrangement joins TRBV11-1 to TRBJ2-7, with D tentatively TRBD2 (6 bases). Germline V gives CDR1 SGHAT, CDR2 FQDESV (reference sequence). V gave up 8 bases and J gave up 5 bases, with 19 bases separating them. This CDR3 has 14 residues.

The V and J genes are TRBV20-1 and TRBJ1-5; D unresolved. With 3 bases removed from V and 4 bases from J, the gap between germline ends came to 13 bases. This CDR3 contains 14 residues. Germline CDR1 reads DFQATT; CDR2 reads SNEGSKA (reference sequence). CDR3 loop: CSASPAGGNQPQHF. The CDR3 coding sequence is TGCAGTGCTAGTCCGGCAGGAGGAAATCAGCCCCAGCATTTT.

The J gene is TRBJ2-1, the V gene TRBV4-3; D is perhaps TRBD2 (6 bases). Germline V gene lookup returns CDR1 LGHNA and CDR2 YSLEER. Trimming removed 0 bases from V and 0 bases from J, with 12 bases in between. This CDR3 is built from 17 residues. The chain's CDR3 is CASSQDWGTGSYNEQFF. CDR3 DNA sequence: TGCGCCAGCAGCCAAGATTGGGGGACTGGCTCCTACAATGAGCAGTTCTTC.

The chain is built from TRBV7-9 and TRBJ1-1, with D uncertain. V was trimmed by 3 bases and J by 1 base, leaving 6 bases between them. Germline V gene data show CDR1 as SEHNR and CDR2 as FQNEAQ (reference sequence). The CDR3 loop spans 13 amino acids. Here the CDR3 reads CASSFQENTEAFF. The CDR3 coding sequence is TGTGCCAGCAGCTTCCAGGAGAACACTGAAGCTTTCTTT.

The chain links TRBV6-5 to TRBJ2-7; a possible D gene is TRBD2 (7 bases). From germline, CDR1 is MNHEY and CDR2 SVGAGI. This CDR3 spans 15 amino acids. Deletions cut 3 bases from V and 6 bases from J, with 18 bases between. The CDR3 nucleotides are TGTGCCAGCAGTTATCCCCTCGTAAGGGGGGGCGAGCAGTACTTC. Encoded protein: CASSYPLVRGGEQYF.

V gene TRBV9 combines with J gene TRBJ2-7; 7 bases match TRBD2. CDR3 length: 15 amino acids. V shed 0 bases, J shed 1 base, and the junction held 4 bases outside the gene matches. CDR1 and CDR2 from the germline V gene are SGDLS and YYNGEE. CDR3 sequence (DNA): TGTGCCAGCAGCGTAGCGGGACTAACTTCCTACGAGCAGTACTTC. Protein: CASSVAGLTSYEQYF.

CDR3 sequence: CASSEVGSNQPQHF. The CDR3, as DNA: TGTGCCAGCAGTGAGGTGGGGAGCAATCAGCCCCAGCATTTT. The rearrangement joins TRBV28 to TRBJ1-5, with unresolved D. The CDR3 length is 14 residues. The V and J ends lost 5 bases and 1 base respectively, with 9 bases between them. In germline, CDR1 is MDHEN, CDR2 SYDVKM.

This chain uses TRBV6-2 or TRBV6-3 with TRBJ2-7, with D perhaps matching TRBD1 (6 bases). This CDR3 is built from 13 residues. The V end lost 5 bases, the J end lost 3 bases, and 11 bases lay between the germline ends. The germline V gene has CDR1 MNHEY and CDR2 SVGEGT. CDR3 residues: CASSRQQGYEQYF. Here the CDR3 DNA reads TGTGCCAGCAGTCGACAACAGGGCTACGAGCAGTACTTC.

In this sample, this clone turned up once. The chain combines TRBV3-1 (or the pseudogene TRBV3-2) with TRBJ2-2; possibly TRBD1 for D (6 bases). Germline values: CDR1 LGHDT, CDR2 YNNKEL (reference sequence). This CDR3 region has 14 residues. V lost 4 bases, J lost 4 bases, and 10 bases lay in between. The CDR3 sequence is CASSRRTVTGELFF. The CDR3 nucleotides read TGTGCCAGCAGCCGGCGGACAGTCACCGGGGAGCTGTTTTTT.

This clone has a single count. CDR3 region: CASSQDKDLGGNQPQHF. DNA of the CDR3: TGCGCCAGCAGCCAAGATAAGGACCTTGGGGGCAATCAGCCCCAGCATTTT. This chain connects TRBV4-1 to TRBJ1-5; no reliable D call. V was cut by 0 bases and J by 2 bases, with 14 bases left in between. Per the germline V gene, CDR1 is MGHRA and CDR2 is YSYEKL. The CDR3 has 17 residues.

The chain is built from TRBV19 and TRBJ1-5; the D gene is possibly TRBD1 (5 bases). The CDR3 sequence is 14 residues long. V was pared by 6 bases and J by 4 bases, with 13 bases between. The germline CDR1 and CDR2 sequences are LNHDA and SQIVND (reference sequence). CDR3 protein: CASSSGTGNQPQHF. CDR3 in DNA: TGTGCCAGTAGCTCCGGGACCGGGAATCAGCCCCAGCATTTT.

The J gene is TRBJ2-7, the V gene TRBV29-1; no clear D. V was pared by 4 bases and J by 3 bases, with 13 bases between. CDR1 and CDR2 from the germline V gene are SQVTM and ANQGSEA. CDR3 size: 13 residues. CDR3 sequence: CSVVPQAGYEQYF. DNA of the CDR3: TGCAGCGTTGTGCCTCAAGCTGGCTACGAGCAGTACTTC.